This T cell receptor (beta chain) emerged from a study of CD8 T cells in ankylosing spondylitis. This clonotype appeared many times. As yet, its antigen is unknown. The V end lost 0 bases, the J end lost 0 bases, and 10 bases lay between the germline ends. The length of the CDR3 is 16 residues. Germline V CDR1 and CDR2: SGHDT, YYEEEE. Overall study results and limits: As for the disease-linked clones, they showed a CD8+ phenotype and occurred at relatively low frequencies in peripheral blood.

Each TCR beta library was made by quantitative 5'-RACE that incorporated molecular barcodes. TCRdb re-analysed the 5' RACE reads in MiXCR, keeping a single row per CDR3 protein. The table records some 71,000 distinct CDR3 sequences, roughly 5% of them present only once. V gene TRBV5-6 combines with J gene TRBJ2-1; unclear D gene. The clonotype originates from a male donor with ankylosing spondylitis or in good health (not recorded which). The sample consisted of blood, either unsorted or a sorted T cell fraction (not recorded which). The CDR3 nucleotides are TGTGCCAGCAGCTTGGGGGTACCAAGCTCCTACAATGAGCAGTTCTTC. It is translated as CASSLGVPSSYNEQFF.